A selection of T cell receptor beta chains follows, all from one sample in a study of graft-versus-host responses after intestinal transplantation. TCRdb's copy holds only in-frame clones and misses some; the assay was immunoSEQ multiplex PCR. The data contain some 25,000 clones, around 94% of them seen just once; the ten biggest clones take up about 0.8%. This sample comprised PBMCs, obtained more than 29 days after intestinal transplant. These receptors originate from a human patient who received an intestinal transplant, so some T cells may come from the graft donor. The CDR3 runs from the conserved cysteine through the conserved F or W. The order of the fields is D gene, clone size, J gene, V gene, CDR3 protein, CDR3 DNA. D genes are given only for firm matches. The size field is filled for only some rows; it gives once, few, many or a size class.

d_gene: NA
abundance: NA
j_gene: TRBJ1-5
v_gene: TRBV6-1
CDR3aa: CASSEYSNQPQHF
CDR3nt: TGTGCCAGCAGTGAATATAGCAATCAGCCCCAGCATTTT

d_gene: TRBD1
abundance: NA
j_gene: TRBJ1-5
v_gene: TRBV28
CDR3aa: CASSFFRGNQPQHF
CDR3nt: TGTGCCAGCAGTTTTTTCAGGGGGAATCAGCCCCAGCATTTT

d_gene: NA
abundance: few
j_gene: TRBJ2-7
v_gene: TRBV5-6
CDR3aa: CASSSPVAGEQYF
CDR3nt: TGTGCCAGCAGCTCTCCGGTGGCAGGCGAGCAGTACTTC

d_gene: TRBD2
abundance: once
j_gene: TRBJ2-4
v_gene: TRBV27
CDR3aa: CASSLSIPQMGLADNLAKNIQYF
CDR3nt: TGTGCCAGCAGTTTATCAATCCCCCAGATGGGACTAGCGGACAATCTAGCCAAAAACATTCAGTACTTC

d_gene: NA
abundance: NA
j_gene: TRBJ1-5
v_gene: TRBV30
CDR3aa: CAWSNGPVQPQHF
CDR3nt: TGTGCCTGGAGTAATGGGCCGGTCCAGCCCCAGCATTTT

d_gene: NA
abundance: NA
j_gene: TRBJ2-7
v_gene: TRBV5-1
CDR3aa: CASSIGTSYEQYF
CDR3nt: TGCGCCAGCAGCATCGGGACCTCCTACGAGCAGTACTTC

d_gene: NA
abundance: NA
j_gene: TRBJ2-1
v_gene: TRBV7-9
CDR3aa: CASSRDHVSYNEQFF
CDR3nt: TGTGCCAGCAGCCGGGACCATGTCTCCTACAATGAGCAGTTCTTC

d_gene: NA
abundance: NA
j_gene: TRBJ2-1
v_gene: TRBV15
CDR3aa: CATSRDRGAYNEQFF
CDR3nt: TGTGCCACCAGCAGAGATCGGGGGGCATACAATGAGCAGTTCTTC

d_gene: NA
abundance: NA
j_gene: TRBJ2-2
v_gene: TRBV6-6
CDR3aa: CASTQGTGELFF
CDR3nt: TGTGCCAGCACCCAGGGTACCGGGGAGCTGTTTTTT

d_gene: NA
abundance: NA
j_gene: TRBJ2-7
v_gene: TRBV12-1
CDR3aa: CASSFAGLADYEQYF
CDR3nt: TGTGCCAGCAGCTTTGCGGGACTAGCGGACTACGAGCAGTACTTC

d_gene: NA
abundance: NA
j_gene: TRBJ1-6
v_gene: TRBV13
CDR3aa: CASSLAQETDSPLHF
CDR3nt: TGTGCCAGCAGCTTAGCGCAGGAAACCGACTCACCCCTCCACTTT

d_gene: NA
abundance: once
j_gene: TRBJ2-1
v_gene: TRBV21-1
CDR3aa: CASSTEREGSNEQFF
CDR3nt: TGTGCCAGCAGCACCGAGCGGGAGGGATCGAATGAGCAGTTCTTC

d_gene: NA
abundance: once
j_gene: TRBJ1-4
v_gene: TRBV19
CDR3aa: CASSIDVRAGTNEKLFF
CDR3nt: TGTGCCAGTAGTATAGATGTGCGGGCAGGAACTAATGAAAAACTGTTTTTT

d_gene: NA
abundance: NA
j_gene: TRBJ2-7
v_gene: TRBV6-1
CDR3aa: CASSEWDPDYEQYF
CDR3nt: TGTGCCAGCAGTGAATGGGACCCGGACTACGAGCAGTACTTC

d_gene: NA
abundance: NA
j_gene: TRBJ2-1
v_gene: TRBV5-1
CDR3aa: CASSLAQGSYNEQFF
CDR3nt: TGCGCCAGCAGCTTGGCTCAGGGGTCCTACAATGAGCAGTTCTTC

d_gene: NA
abundance: once
j_gene: TRBJ1-2
v_gene: TRBV4-1
CDR3aa: CASSQEQVKYGYTF
CDR3nt: TGCGCCAGCAGCCAAGAACAGGTCAAATATGGCTACACCTTC

d_gene: NA
abundance: NA
j_gene: TRBJ2-7
v_gene: TRBV27
CDR3aa: CASSSVGGYEQYF
CDR3nt: TGTGCCAGCAGTTCAGTAGGGGGCTACGAGCAGTACTTC

d_gene: NA
abundance: NA
j_gene: TRBJ1-1
v_gene: TRBV7-9
CDR3aa: CASSLTEGTEAFF
CDR3nt: TGTGCCAGCAGCTTGACAGAGGGAACTGAAGCTTTCTTT

d_gene: NA
abundance: once
j_gene: TRBJ2-1
v_gene: TRBV5-1
CDR3aa: CASSFGGASRNEQFF
CDR3nt: TGCGCCAGCAGCTTTGGCGGGGCCTCCCGCAATGAGCAGTTCTTC

d_gene: NA
abundance: NA
j_gene: TRBJ1-5
v_gene: TRBV5-5
CDR3aa: CASSLGGRGVSNQPQHF
CDR3nt: TGTGCCAGCAGCTTGGGGGGTAGGGGCGTTAGCAATCAGCCCCAGCATTTT

d_gene: NA
abundance: NA
j_gene: TRBJ2-7
v_gene: TRBV7-2
CDR3aa: CASSTTDSYEQYF
CDR3nt: TGTGCCAGCAGCACTACGGACTCCTACGAGCAGTACTTC

d_gene: NA
abundance: NA
j_gene: TRBJ1-5
v_gene: TRBV28
CDR3aa: CASSSLFNQPQHF
CDR3nt: TGTGCCAGCAGTTCACTTTTCAATCAGCCCCAGCATTTT

d_gene: TRBD1
abundance: NA
j_gene: TRBJ1-5
v_gene: TRBV7-2
CDR3aa: CASSLAGQSNNQPQHF
CDR3nt: TGTGCCAGCAGCTTAGCGGGACAGTCCAATAATCAGCCCCAGCATTTT

d_gene: NA
abundance: NA
j_gene: TRBJ2-1
v_gene: TRBV7-2
CDR3aa: CASIQFSHNEQFF
CDR3nt: TGTGCCAGCATCCAGTTCAGCCACAATGAGCAGTTCTTC

d_gene: NA
abundance: once
j_gene: TRBJ2-3
v_gene: TRBV19
CDR3aa: CASSGIAGPTDTQYF
CDR3nt: TGTGCCAGTAGTGGAATAGCAGGGCCCACAGATACGCAGTATTTT

d_gene: TRBD1
abundance: NA
j_gene: TRBJ1-3
v_gene: TRBV5-1
CDR3aa: CASSSGTGLTGNTIYF
CDR3nt: TGCGCCAGCAGCTCCGGGACAGGGCTCACTGGAAACACCATATATTTT

d_gene: TRBD2
abundance: NA
j_gene: TRBJ2-5
v_gene: TRBV27
CDR3aa: CASSRLAGGQETQYF
CDR3nt: TGTGCCAGCAGCCGACTAGCGGGGGGGCAGGAGACCCAGTACTTC

d_gene: TRBD1
abundance: NA
j_gene: TRBJ2-5
v_gene: TRBV2
CDR3aa: CASSGDRKEQETQYF
CDR3nt: TGTGCCAGCAGCGGGGACAGGAAAGAACAAGAGACCCAGTACTTC

d_gene: NA
abundance: NA
j_gene: TRBJ1-4
v_gene: TRBV27
CDR3aa: CASSYGTVNEKLFF
CDR3nt: TGTGCCAGCAGTTATGGGACGGTTAATGAAAAACTGTTTTTT

d_gene: TRBD1
abundance: NA
j_gene: TRBJ1-4
v_gene: TRBV4-3
CDR3aa: CASSRTRTGNEKLFF
CDR3nt: TGCGCCAGCAGCCGCACAAGGACAGGAAATGAAAAACTGTTTTTT

d_gene: NA
abundance: NA
j_gene: TRBJ1-4
v_gene: TRBV7-2
CDR3aa: CAGAPCRVLNEKLFF
CDR3nt: TGTGCCGGAGCGCCCTGCCGGGTCCTTAATGAAAAACTGTTTTTT

d_gene: NA
abundance: once
j_gene: TRBJ1-5
v_gene: TRBV2
CDR3aa: CASSEANQPQHF
CDR3nt: TGTGCCAGCAGTGAGGCCAATCAGCCCCAGCATTTT

d_gene: NA
abundance: NA
j_gene: TRBJ2-1
v_gene: TRBV19
CDR3aa: CASSIGGNEQFF
CDR3nt: TGTGCCAGTAGTATTGGGGGAAATGAGCAGTTCTTC

d_gene: NA
abundance: NA
j_gene: TRBJ2-2
v_gene: TRBV2
CDR3aa: CASKGRSTGELFF
CDR3nt: TGTGCCAGCAAGGGTCGTAGCACCGGGGAGCTGTTTTTT